The clone carrying this T cell receptor (beta chain) was observed a single time. The antigen remains undetermined. These data belong to a study of shared clonotypes between healthy human individuals. The wider study: Used for every donor were three CD4 naive, three CD4 memory, two CD8 naive and one CD8 memory plate.

Profiling relied on immunoSEQ multiplex PCR, and the TCRdb table lists in-frame clones only, not all of them. The profile covers fewer than 850,000 clones, with around 96% appearing a single time and less than 0.25% taken by the ten largest. General study results and limits: What naive subsets generally showed was a larger estimated richness than memory subsets showed. Clonotypes that were shared across a few donors made up roughly 5% of naive CD4 clonotypes.

Naive CD8 cells were CD45RO-negative, positively selected for CCR7, excluding terminally differentiated effector memory CD45RA+ cells. The CDR3 consists of 19 residues. Germline V lookup: CDR1 SGHRS, CDR2 YFSETQ. Trimming removed 5 bases from V and 1 base from J; junction bases left unmatched: 11. The receptor was derived from a man aged 25-40 years in good health. The V call is TRBV5-1, the J call TRBJ2-2, with 13 bases identical to TRBD2. Sequenced sample: naive CD8+ T cells sorted from blood. CDR3 nucleotide sequence: TGCGCCAGCAGGGATCCAGGAGGGACTAGCGGGAAGAACACCGGGGAGCTGTTTTTT. Protein: CASRDPGGTSGKNTGELFF. The whole variable domain, remainder taken from reference TRBV5-1 and TRBJ2-2, is KAGVTQTPRYLIKTRGQQVTLSCSPISGHRSVSWYQQTPGQGLQFLFEYFSETQRNKGNFPGRFSGRQFSNSRSEMNVSTLELGDSALYLCASRDPGGTSGKNTGELFFGEGSRLTVL.